This T cell receptor (beta chain) was sequenced in a study of T cells in tuberculosis. Assay used: immunoSEQ multiplex PCR; TCRdb lists only in-frame clones, some missing. Here the sample spans about 32,000 clones, roughly 95% being singletons. Trimming removed 4 bases at V and 9 bases at J, with 10 bases between. CDR1 is SGHDN, CDR2 FVKESK, per germline. The length of the CDR3 is 12 residues. The V gene is TRBV14, the J gene TRBJ2-1, with a weak D call TRBD1 (6 bases). Input material: PBMCs. The TCR comes from a donor aged 10-29 years with latent tuberculosis or without tuberculosis infection. The CDR3 sequence is CASSPDRLEQFF. The CDR3 bases are TGTGCCAGCAGCCCCGACAGGCTTGAGCAGTTCTTC.